This TCR beta chain was obtained from a study of blood T cell repertoires in COVID-19. J gave up 1 base and V 6 bases, and 3 bases lay outside the gene matches. Germline CDR1 is MNHEY and CDR2 is SVGAGI. This CDR3 is built from 15 residues. TCRdb's copy holds only in-frame clones and misses some; the assay was immunoSEQ multiplex PCR. The sample carries 140,000 to 150,000 clones, roughly nine tenths recorded once. The origin of this receptor is a middle-aged woman who had been exposed to COVID-19. The J gene is TRBJ2-2, the V gene TRBV6-5; 9 nucleotides align to TRBD1. The sequencing sample was made of PBMCs or T cells enriched from blood (not recorded which). CDR3 DNA sequence: TGTGCCAGCAGCTACAGGGGGCTGAACACCGGGGAGCTGTTTTTT. This encodes CASSYRGLNTGELFF.